This TCR beta chain emerged from a study of control samples from healthy donors and cancer patients. Libraries were prepared by immunoSEQ multiplex PCR; TCRdb keeps only in-frame clonotypes and omits some of them. The profile covers about 98,000 clones, with about 79% appearing a single time and roughly a tenth taken by the ten largest. The CDR3 runs to 17 residues. V dropped 1 base and J dropped 0 bases, with 15 bases sitting between them. Germline V gene lookup returns CDR1 LNHDA and CDR2 SQIVND (reference sequence). The TCR comes from a woman aged 25-40 years in good health. The specimen sequenced was blood. V is TRBV19 and J is TRBJ2-5, with D maybe TRBD2 (5 bases). The CDR3 DNA sequence: TGTGCCAGTAGTATAGGAGGACTCCTGGGGTACCAAGAGACCCAGTACTTC. This sequence encodes CASSIGGLLGYQETQYF.